A single sample gave rise to the 25 T cell receptor beta chains below, sequenced in a study of graft-versus-host responses after intestinal transplantation. The authors seeded roughly 200,000 CFSE-labeled responder cells together with roughly 200,000 irradiated stimulator cells tagged with violet dye. The assay was immunoSEQ multiplex PCR, and TCRdb's table has in-frame clones only and misses some. The table shows 7,000 to 10,000 clones, with around a quarter occurring only once. The sample in question was alloreactive CD8+ T cells from a mixed lymphocyte reaction culture, obtained before transplantation. Subset indicated: CFSE-low proliferating T cells sorted from approximately 6-day pre-transplant mixed lymphocyte reaction (GvH or HvG direction). These receptors came from a human patient who was an organ donor for intestinal transplantation.

This chain joins TRBV27 and TRBJ2-7, with D hard to call. This CDR3 has 15 amino acids. Trimming stripped 0 bases from V and 2 bases from J, with 11 bases between. Germline assignment: CDR1 MNHEY and CDR2 SMNVEV (reference sequence). The DNA of the CDR3 is TGTGCCAGCAGTTTATCTTCCCAGGCCACCTACGAGCAGTACTTC. Amino acids: CASSLSSQATYEQYF.

The V and J genes are TRBV9 and TRBJ2-2; a possible D gene is TRBD1 (6 bases). CDR3 length equals 13 residues. Germline V gene data show CDR1 as SGDLS and CDR2 as YYNGEE. V lost 4 bases, J lost 6 bases, and 10 bases lay in between. Here the CDR3 reads CASSYRVPGELFF. DNA of the CDR3: TGTGCCAGCAGCTACAGGGTTCCCGGGGAGCTGTTTTTT. Together with reference TRBV9 and TRBJ2-2, the CDR3 gives the full variable domain: DSGVTQTPKHLITATGQRVTLRCSPRSGDLSVYWYQQSLDQGLQFLIQYYNGEERAKGNILERFSAQQFPDLHSELNLSSLELGDSALYFCASSYRVPGELFFGEGSRLTVL.

This clone turned up a few times. The chain has TRBV27 and TRBJ1-1, with a weak D call TRBD1 (5 bases). V was pared by 6 bases and J by 1 base, with 12 bases between. The length of the CDR3 is 14 residues. The germline CDR1 and CDR2 sequences are MNHEY and SMNVEV (reference sequence). The CDR3 sequence is CASSTVGGNTEAFF. As DNA, the CDR3 is TGTGCCAGCAGCACAGTGGGGGGGAACACTGAAGCTTTCTTT.

This chain uses TRBV11-2 with TRBJ2-1, with D possibly being TRBD2 (5 bases). This CDR3 is 15 amino acids long. The V and J ends lost 0 bases and 3 bases respectively, with 9 bases between them. Germline CDR1 SGHAT, CDR2 FQNNGV. This CDR3 is CASSLEAEGYNEQFF. In nucleotides, the CDR3 is TGTGCCAGCAGCTTAGAAGCAGAGGGCTACAATGAGCAGTTCTTC. The complete variable domain, with remaining parts taken from reference TRBV11-2 and TRBJ2-1, reads EAGVAQSPRYKIIEKRQSVAFWCNPISGHATLYWYQQILGQGPKLLIQFQNNGVVDDSQLPKDRFSAERLKGVDSTLKIQPAKLEDSAVYLCASSLEAEGYNEQFFGPGTRLTVL.

This chain uses TRBV7-8 with TRBJ1-5; D remains ambiguous. The V end was cut by 5 bases, the J end by 1 base, with 15 bases between. The germline V gene encodes CDR1 SGHVS and CDR2 FQNEAQ. The CDR3 consists of 16 residues. CDR3 nucleotides: TGTGCCAGCAGCCCAGGAGGCGGCACGAGCAATCAGCCCCAGCATTTT. It is translated as CASSPGGGTSNQPQHF.

By sample share, this clone is medium-sized (0.01 to 0.1%). This chain joins TRBV19 and TRBJ1-1; TRBD1 matches at 7 bases. Germline values: CDR1 LNHDA, CDR2 SQIVND (reference sequence). The CDR3 consists of 12 residues. With V trimmed by 5 bases and J by 8 bases, 5 bases remained unmatched. CDR3 residues: CASSPPGQEAFF. The CDR3 DNA sequence: TGTGCCAGTAGTCCTCCGGGACAGGAAGCTTTCTTT.

As for this clone: This may come from a read error, since a much larger clone is one base off. The chain has TRBV2 and TRBJ2-7; D gene ambiguous. This CDR3 spans 14 amino acids. Germline CDR1 and CDR2: SNHLY and FYNNEI. V shed 4 bases and J shed 6 bases, with 16 bases lying between them. The CDR3 region has the DNA TGTGCCAGCAGTGCTTACAGCCAAAGATGCGAGCAGTACTTC. It translates to CASSAYSQRCEQYF.

By frequency in the sample, this clone is medium-sized (0.01 to 0.1%). V is TRBV5-8 and J is TRBJ1-2; possibly TRBD1 for D (6 bases). CDR1 is SGHTS, CDR2 YDEGEE, per germline. Trimming shortened V by 0 bases and J by 6 bases, and 12 bases separated the two germline ends. The CDR3 has 14 amino acids. Here the CDR3 reads CASSLDQGMDGYTF. The CDR3 DNA sequence: TGTGCCAGCAGCTTGGACCAGGGGATGGATGGCTACACCTTC.

The chain is built from TRBV6-6 and TRBJ2-1; D unresolved. The CDR3 consists of 11 residues. The ends were cut back, 2 bases at V and 9 bases at J, with 5 bases in the middle. CDR1 and CDR2 (germline): MNHNY, SVGAGI (reference sequence). Here the CDR3 reads CASSYDIEQFF. As DNA, the CDR3 is TGTGCCAGCAGTTACGACATTGAGCAGTTCTTC.

The rearrangement links TRBV14 to TRBJ2-3; 8 bases are shared with TRBD2. Per the germline V gene, CDR1 is SGHDN and CDR2 is FVKESK. The CDR3 runs to 17 residues. The J segment lost 0 bases and the V segment lost 1 base, leaving 6 bases of the junction unmatched. Here the CDR3 DNA reads TGTGCCAGCAGCCAAGGCCCGGGGGGGCTAAGCACAGATACGCAGTATTTT. This sequence encodes CASSQGPGGLSTDTQYF. Drawing the rest from reference TRBV14 and TRBJ2-3, the complete variable domain is EAGVTQFPSHSVIEKGQTVTLRCDPISGHDNLYWYRRVMGKEIKFLLHFVKESKQDESGMPNNRFLAERTGGTYSTLKVQPAELEDSGVYFCASSQGPGGLSTDTQYFGPGTRLTVL.

Turning to this clone: A much larger clone differs from this one at a single base, so this may be a read error. This chain uses TRBV29-1 with TRBJ2-2; D is unresolved. Germline values: CDR1 SQVTM, CDR2 ANQGSEA. V was pared by 7 bases and J by 2 bases, with 14 bases between. This CDR3 region has 14 residues. In DNA form, the CDR3 reads TGCAGCGGTTTTGACGGCCTCAACACCGGGGAGCTGTTTTTT. Translating gives CSGFDGLNTGELFF.

V is TRBV11-3 and J is TRBJ1-1; D uncertain. Trimming took 2 bases from V and 3 from J, leaving 7 bases between them. This CDR3 has 13 amino acids. From germline, CDR1 is SGHNT and CDR2 YENEEA. CDR3 loop: CASSLPQHTEAFF. Here the CDR3 DNA reads TGTGCCAGCAGCTTACCACAGCACACTGAAGCTTTCTTT.

V is TRBV4-1 and J is TRBJ2-7; 8 bases are shared with TRBD1. Trimming removed 0 bases from V and 0 bases from J; junction bases left unmatched: 4. Germline values: CDR1 MGHRA, CDR2 YSYEKL. The CDR3 spans 16 residues. CDR3 DNA: TGCGCCAGCAGCCAAGATTCAGGACAGGGCTCCTACGAGCAGTACTTC. Its protein product is CASSQDSGQGSYEQYF.

Only a few counts were recorded for this clone. V is TRBV5-5 and J is TRBJ2-7; D is ambiguous. V was cut by 2 bases and J by 3 bases, with 18 bases left in between. The germline V gene has CDR1 SGHKS and CDR2 YYEKEE (reference sequence). The CDR3 has 16 residues. The CDR3 here is CASSLRTHFTYYEQYF. The CDR3 nucleotides are TGTGCCAGCAGCTTAAGGACCCACTTTACCTACTACGAGCAGTACTTC.

The chain employs TRBV4-1 and TRBJ1-1, with 9 bases matching TRBD1. Trimming removed 1 base from V and 10 bases from J; junction bases left unmatched: 10. The CDR3 loop spans 15 amino acids. The V gene's germline CDR1 is MGHRA and CDR2 YSYEKL. CDR3 sequence: CASSQAPGQGIGAFF. The CDR3 DNA is TGCGCCAGCAGCCAAGCTCCGGGACAGGGAATAGGAGCTTTCTTT.

The chain couples TRBV5-1 to TRBJ2-7; D might be TRBD1 (5 bases). V dropped 4 bases and J dropped 3 bases, with 14 bases sitting between them. Germline CDR1 is SGHRS and CDR2 is YFSETQ. CDR3 length equals 14 residues. The CDR3 region has the DNA TGCGCCAGCAGCGCCAATCCAAGGGGCTACGAGCAGTACTTC. Translated, it gives CASSANPRGYEQYF.

With respect to this clone: This may be a read error: a much more frequent sequence differs by one nucleotide. The chain recombines TRBV4-2 with TRBJ1-5; D uncertain. Germline V gene data show CDR1 as LGHNA and CDR2 as YNFKEQ. V was shortened by 1 base and J by 4 bases, with 2 bases between the two germline ends. The CDR3 has 12 residues. This CDR3 reads CASSQGNQPQHF. The CDR3 DNA reads as TGTGCCAGCAGCCAAGGGAATCAGCCCCAGCATTTT.

Notes on this clone: This may come from a read error, since a much larger clone is one base off. This rearrangement joins TRBV4-2 to TRBJ2-1; D is perhaps TRBD2 (6 bases). The ends were cut back, 1 base at V and 4 bases at J, with 14 bases in the middle. Germline assignment: CDR1 LGHNA and CDR2 YNFKEQ. The CDR3 length is 16 residues. CDR3 nucleotide sequence: TGTGCCAGCAGCCAAGTAGGAGGGGCCGTATACAATGAGCAGTTCTTC. Residues: CASSQVGGAVYNEQFF.

This sequence joins TRBV4-1 and TRBJ1-2; D gene uncertain. The germline V gene has CDR1 MGHRA and CDR2 YSYEKL. Deletions cut 1 base from V and 4 bases from J, with 7 bases between. CDR3 length: 13 residues. CDR3 sequence: CASSQGLTYGYTF. CDR3 in DNA: TGCGCCAGCAGCCAAGGTTTGACCTATGGCTACACCTTC.

This clone occurred once. This chain joins TRBV5-6 and TRBJ1-3; 9 bases map to TRBD1. Germline trimming cut 5 bases from V and 1 base from J; bases unmatched to any gene: 4. Per the germline V gene, CDR1 is SGHDT and CDR2 is YYEEEE. The CDR3 extends over 15 amino acids. The CDR3 DNA follows: TGTGCCAGCAGACAGGGACAGGGATCTGGAAACACCATATATTTT. Translated: CASRQGQGSGNTIYF.

The chain joins TRBV7-9 to TRBJ2-7; D is uncertain. There are 13 residues in the CDR3. Between the trimmed V and J ends, which lost 0 bases and 3 bases, there was a span of 6 bases. Germline values: CDR1 SEHNR, CDR2 FQNEAQ (reference sequence). The CDR3 sequence: CASSLASVYEQYF. The CDR3 DNA sequence: TGTGCCAGCAGCTTAGCATCCGTCTACGAGCAGTACTTC.

This clone came up a few times. The chain recombines TRBV30 with TRBJ1-5, with D perhaps matching TRBD1 (5 bases). V was clipped by 3 bases and J by 4 bases, with 16 bases between them. The germline CDR1 and CDR2 sequences are GTSNPN and SVGIG (reference sequence). There are 15 residues in the CDR3. The CDR3 loop reads CAWSLWGGGNQPQHF. CDR3 nucleotides: TGTGCCTGGAGCTTGTGGGGCGGTGGGAATCAGCCCCAGCATTTT.

This clone was found a few times. The chain joins TRBV11-2 to TRBJ1-3; D is ambiguous. The CDR3 consists of 14 residues. Trimming shortened V by 6 bases and J by 0 bases, and 9 bases separated the two germline ends. Germline values: CDR1 SGHAT, CDR2 FQNNGV. The CDR3 here is CASSFDISGNTIYF. The CDR3 nucleotides read TGTGCCAGCAGTTTCGACATCTCTGGAAACACCATATATTTT.

The CDR3 DNA reads as TGTGCCAGCAGCGTAGCCAGGGGGCTGGAGAGCGCCGGGGAGCTGTTTTTT. It encodes CASSVARGLESAGELFF. V and J are TRBV9 and TRBJ2-2, with TRBD1 identical over 8 bases. V lost 0 bases, J lost 6 bases, and 10 bases stayed unmatched. The CDR3 has 17 residues. Germline V gene sequence: CDR1 SGDLS, CDR2 YYNGEE. Filled out from reference TRBV9 and TRBJ2-2, the complete variable domain reads DSGVTQTPKHLITATGQRVTLRCSPRSGDLSVYWYQQSLDQGLQFLIQYYNGEERAKGNILERFSAQQFPDLHSELNLSSLELGDSALYFCASSVARGLESAGELFFGEGSRLTVL.

By share, this clone ranks as medium-sized (0.01 to 0.1%). The chain is built from TRBV4-1 and TRBJ1-2, with D possibly TRBD1 on 5 matching bases. Trimming left V 2 bases short and J 7 bases short, with 5 bases between. Germline CDR1 is MGHRA and CDR2 is YSYEKL. The CDR3 extends over 11 amino acids. CDR3 nucleotides: TGCGCCAGCAGCCAACAGGGTGGCTACACCTTC. This codes for CASSQQGGYTF.